The following is a TCR beta chain sequence with its context. Its antigen is undetermined. The CDR3 contains 16 residues. CDR1 and CDR2 from the germline V gene are SGHNT and YENEEA. V lost 1 base and J lost 13; bases outside the gene matches: 13. This sample was taken from a study of shared clonotypes between healthy human individuals. Study-level background: The people who gave samples were two women and three men aged 18 to 49. Findings of the study overall: Sequencing depth was expected to affect clonotype sharing among donors.

Clones were read by immunoSEQ multiplex PCR, and TCRdb kept only the in-frame ones, dropping some. The table records about 500,000 clones, approximately 71% of them present only once. The sample taken for sequencing was PBMCs. This receptor was identified in a woman in her thirties or forties in good health. Some clones in this sample may be carry-over from other donors' samples. The rearrangement joins TRBV11-3 to TRBJ2-1; 10 positions agree with TRBD2. The CDR3: CASSLGAGEREGPQFF. In nucleotides, the CDR3 is TGTGCCAGCAGCTTAGGGGCAGGGGAGCGGGAGGGCCCCCAGTTCTTC.